A single sample gave rise to the 13 T cell receptor beta chains below, sequenced in a study of T cells in tuberculosis. Measured with immunoSEQ multiplex PCR; TCRdb has only the in-frame clones, and not every one. The data show approximately 59,000 clones, approximately 86% seen once. Cells were sorted from thawed PBMC rested overnight and stained with GMM-loaded CD1B tetramer, viability dye and anti-CD3. C32 glucose monomycolate from Rhodococcus equi was loaded onto the CD1B tetramers. The material sequenced was CD1b-GMM tetramer-negative cells sorted from PBMCs. The receptors originated from an adult woman with latent tuberculosis.

The chain couples TRBV18 to TRBJ1-1; D is possibly TRBD1 (5 bases). CDR3 length equals 13 residues. The V gene lost 6 bases and the J gene lost 4 bases, with 12 bases spanning the gap. Germline assignment: CDR1 KGHSH and CDR2 LQKENI. CDR3 amino acids: CASSYGQGTEAFF. In nucleotides, the CDR3 is TGTGCCAGCTCGTACGGACAAGGCACTGAAGCTTTCTTT.

The rearrangement uses TRBV15 and TRBJ1-2, with 7 positions matching TRBD1. Trimming cost V 1 base and J 6 bases; bases outside gene matches: 20. CDR1 and CDR2 (germline): LNHNV, YYDKDF (reference sequence). CDR3 length: 19 residues. The CDR3 spells CATSRVPWLRDRVKDGYTF. The CDR3 region has the DNA TGTGCCACCAGCAGAGTGCCCTGGCTACGGGACAGAGTGAAGGATGGCTACACCTTC.

The rearrangement uses TRBV28 and TRBJ2-7; D is undetermined. The CDR3 length is 11 residues. The V gene's germline CDR1 is MDHEN and CDR2 SYDVKM. Between the trimmed V and J ends, which lost 5 bases and 5 bases, there was a span of 7 bases. CDR3 protein: CASSTYHEQYF. In nucleotides, the CDR3 is TGTGCCAGCAGTACCTACCACGAGCAGTACTTC. Supplemented by reference TRBV28 and TRBJ2-7, the full variable domain reads DVKVTQSSRYLVKRTGEKVFLECVQDMDHENMFWYRQDPGLGLRLIYFSYDVKMKEKGDIPEGYSVSREKKERFSLILESASTNQTSMYLCASSTYHEQYFGPGTRLTVT.

The chain is built from TRBV19 and TRBJ2-4, with 10 bases that match TRBD2. Germline V lookup: CDR1 LNHDA, CDR2 SQIVND (reference sequence). V lost 3 bases and J lost 1; bases outside the gene matches: 15. The CDR3 is 20 amino acids. The CDR3 coding sequence is TGTGCCAGTAGTATGAAAGCGGGGGGGCCGGTGGGTTCTGCCAAAAACATTCAGTACTTC. Translation: CASSMKAGGPVGSAKNIQYF.

This clone has only one observation. This chain links TRBV5-1 with TRBJ1-5; tentative D call: TRBD1 (6 bases). This CDR3 has 14 residues. V lost 4 bases and J lost 7, with 15 bases in between. Germline loops: CDR1 SGHRS, CDR2 YFSETQ. This chain's CDR3 is CASSVGGGKQPQHF. In DNA, the CDR3 is TGCGCCAGCAGCGTGGGAGGGGGAAAGCAGCCCCAGCATTTT.

This clone has a single count. This sequence joins TRBV2 and TRBJ2-7; weak D call: TRBD1 (5 bases). Trimming left V 5 bases short and J 2 bases short, with 10 bases between. This CDR3 has 13 amino acids. Germline loops: CDR1 SNHLY, CDR2 FYNNEI. This CDR3 is CASSTQGAYEQYF. The CDR3 nucleotides read TGTGCCAGCAGTACCCAGGGCGCCTACGAGCAGTACTTC.

The chain uses TRBV6-1 and TRBJ2-5; D unresolved. The CDR3 length is 16 residues. Germline V CDR1 and CDR2: MNHNS, SASEGT. Trimming took off 0 bases at V and 6 bases at J, with 17 bases between the two ends. Written as DNA, the CDR3 is TGTGCCAGCAGTGAAGCGCGAATGACTTTTTGGAAGACCCAGTACTTC. Its translation is CASSEARMTFWKTQYF.

In its sample, this clone was seen a few times. The chain uses TRBV6-1 and TRBJ2-7, with 9 nucleotides matching TRBD1. CDR1 and CDR2 from the germline V gene are MNHNS and SASEGT. The V gene end was trimmed by 5 bases and the J gene end by 5 bases; junction bases not matched to a gene: 7. The CDR3 extends over 14 amino acids. CDR3 residues: CASSSGQGSHEQYF. The CDR3 nucleotides read TGTGCCAGCAGTTCGGGACAGGGTAGCCACGAGCAGTACTTC.

This rearrangement joins TRBV6-6 to TRBJ1-4; 9 bases line up with TRBD1. The J segment lost 5 bases and the V segment lost 6 bases, leaving 10 bases of the junction unmatched. The CDR3 spans 16 residues. Germline values: CDR1 MNHNY, CDR2 SVGAGI (reference sequence). Written as DNA, the CDR3 is TGTGCCAGCAGAGACGGGGGGACAGGGCCCAATGAAAAACTGTTTTTT. Encoded protein: CASRDGGTGPNEKLFF.

This chain uses TRBV6-1 with TRBJ2-3; D may be TRBD2 (6 bases). V was pared by 8 bases and J by 4 bases, with 13 bases between. The V gene's germline CDR1 is MNHNS and CDR2 SASEGT. The CDR3 sequence is 13 residues long. CDR3 protein: CASGGTGADTQYF. Here the CDR3 DNA reads TGTGCCAGCGGAGGGACGGGTGCAGATACGCAGTATTTT.

This chain joins TRBV4-1 and TRBJ1-3; 7 nucleotides line up with TRBD1. Germline V gives CDR1 MGHRA, CDR2 YSYEKL. Trimming cost V 5 bases and J 0 bases; bases outside gene matches: 4. The CDR3 spans 15 residues. CDR3: CASSVQGISGNTIYF. The DNA for the CDR3 is TGCGCCAGCAGCGTACAGGGGATCTCTGGAAACACCATATATTTT.

The chain uses TRBV4-2 and TRBJ2-1; D is possibly TRBD1 (6 bases). The V gene lost 0 bases and the J gene lost 2 bases, with 8 bases spanning the gap. CDR1 and CDR2 (germline): LGHNA, YNFKEQ. CDR3 length equals 15 residues. In nucleotides, the CDR3 is TGTGCCAGCAGCCAAGAGGGACACCCCTACAATGAGCAGTTCTTC. Amino acids: CASSQEGHPYNEQFF.

The chain links TRBV9 to TRBJ1-1; D might be TRBD1 (5 bases). CDR1 SGDLS and CDR2 YYNGEE come from the germline V gene. The V gene lost 4 bases and the J gene lost 7 bases, with 14 bases spanning the gap. This CDR3 spans 13 amino acids. The CDR3 loop reads CASSPAGGGEAFF. The CDR3 DNA reads TGTGCCAGCAGCCCCGCTGGGGGGGGTGAAGCTTTCTTT.